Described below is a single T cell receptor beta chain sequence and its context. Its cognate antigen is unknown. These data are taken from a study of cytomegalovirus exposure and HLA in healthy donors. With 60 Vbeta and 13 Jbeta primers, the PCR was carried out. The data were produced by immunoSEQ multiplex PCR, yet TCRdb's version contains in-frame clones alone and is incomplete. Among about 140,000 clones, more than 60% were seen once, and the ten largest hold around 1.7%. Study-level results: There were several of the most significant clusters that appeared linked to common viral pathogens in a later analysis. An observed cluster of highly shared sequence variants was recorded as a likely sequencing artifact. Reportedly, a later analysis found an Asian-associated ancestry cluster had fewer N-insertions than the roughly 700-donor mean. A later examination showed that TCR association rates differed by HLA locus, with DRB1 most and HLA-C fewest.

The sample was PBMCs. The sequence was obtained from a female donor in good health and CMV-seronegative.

The CDR3 nucleotides read TGTGCCAGCAGCGCTCAGGGGGCCCCCTCCTACGAGCAGTACTTC. As protein: CASSAQGAPSYEQYF. V usage is TRBV11-1 and J usage is TRBJ2-7; 8 nucleotides agree with TRBD1. Germline V lookup: CDR1 SGHAT, CDR2 FQDESV (reference sequence). This CDR3 contains 15 residues. The ends lost 5 bases at V and 0 bases at J; junction bases unmatched: 6. Based on the CDR3 plus reference TRBV11-1 and TRBJ2-7, the full variable domain is EAEVAQSPRYKITEKSQAVAFWCDPISGHATLYWYRQILGQGPELLVQFQDESVVDDSQLPKDRFSAERLKGVDSTLKIQPAELGDSAMYLCASSAQGAPSYEQYFGPGTRLTVT.